The clone carrying this T cell receptor beta chain was counted only a few times. Its antigen is not identified. The data belong to a study of CD8 T cells in ankylosing spondylitis. The study, taken as a whole, reports: It appeared that ankylosing spondylitis blood was characterized by a TCR beta motif of under ten highly homologous variants.

The trim removed 5 bases at V and 2 bases at J, leaving 12 bases unmatched. Per germline, CDR1 WSHSY and CDR2 SAAADI. The CDR3 consists of 19 residues. TCRdb recomputed calls from the 5' RACE reads with MiXCR, one row per CDR3 protein. The data show about 750,000 distinct CDR3 sequences, about 20% seen once. The sequenced sample was blood, either unsorted or a sorted T cell fraction (not recorded which). V is TRBV10-2 and J is TRBJ2-3, with 14 bases aligning to TRBD2. The clonotype comes from a male donor with ankylosing spondylitis. The CDR3, as DNA: TGCGCCAGCAGTCTGACTAGCGGGGGGGCCCGAGATTACACAGATACGCAGTATTTT. It is translated as CASSLTSGGARDYTDTQYF.